Listed below are T cell receptor beta chains from one sample, sequenced in a study of blood T cell repertoires in COVID-19. The assay was immunoSEQ multiplex PCR, and TCRdb's table has in-frame clones only and misses some. Among 200,000 to 250,000 clones listed, 75% to 85% were seen once. Sequencing used peripheral blood. The receptors here all came from a woman in her 30s with COVID-19, enrolled during active disease. Both conserved end residues are part of each CDR3. Fields, in order: V gene, J gene, D gene, clone size, CDR3 DNA, CDR3 protein. D genes are given only for firm matches. Some rows have no size entry. The others give once, few or many, or a class for an expanded clone.

>TRBV6-5|TRBJ2-7|.|.
TGTGCCAGCAGCGTGGGACTCCGCGCAGAATACGAGCAGTACTTC
CASSVGLRAEYEQYF
>TRBV15|TRBJ2-1|TRBD2|.
TGTGCCACCAGCACGGGACTAGCCGTCTACAATGAGCAGTTCTTC
CATSTGLAVYNEQFF
>TRBV29-1|TRBJ2-3|TRBD2|once
TGCAGCGTAGCTAGCGGGGGGGCCCGAGATACGCAGTATTTT
CSVASGGARDTQYF
>TRBV18|TRBJ2-6|TRBD1|.
TGTGCCAGCTCACCGGGACAGGGCATCTCATCTGGGGCCAACGTCCTGACTTTC
CASSPGQGISSGANVLTF
>TRBV2|TRBJ2-7|TRBD2|.
TGTGCCGTGATGGGACTAGCGGGAGCGGACGAGCAGTACTTC
CAVMGLAGADEQYF
>TRBV5-5|TRBJ2-3|TRBD1|.
TGTGCCAGCAGCTGGGGGACAGCGCTGAAGGATACGCAGTATTTT
CASSWGTALKDTQYF
>TRBV7-9|TRBJ1-4|.|once
TGTGCCAGCAGCTCTTGGACTGCGGGGCATGAAAAACTGTTTTTT
CASSSWTAGHEKLFF
>TRBV5-1|TRBJ2-7|TRBD2|.
TGCGCCAGCAGCACCGGGGGGTACGAGCAGTACTTC
CASSTGGYEQYF
>TRBV5-4|TRBJ2-4|.|.
TGTGCCAGCAGGTCCGACAGGCTGAGAACTAACATTCAGTACTTC
CASRSDRLRTNIQYF
>TRBV30|TRBJ1-3|.|.
TGTGCCTGGAGTTTACGGGGTGGAAACACCATATATTTT
CAWSLRGGNTIYF
>TRBV7-2|TRBJ1-5|.|.
TGTGCCAGCAGCTTAGACAGGGATCAGCCCCAGCATTTT
CASSLDRDQPQHF
>TRBV7-2|TRBJ1-5|.|.
TGTGCCAGCAGCTTCAACAGGGCGGCGGTAGGCAATCAGCCCCAGCATTTT
CASSFNRAAVGNQPQHF
>TRBV9|TRBJ1-5|.|.
TGTGCCAGCAGCGTAGAAGCCGGTCAGCCCCAGCATTTT
CASSVEAGQPQHF
>TRBV7-9|TRBJ2-2|TRBD1|.
TGTGCCAGCAGCTCACCGGACAGGGCCCGTTTGGAGCTGTTTTTT
CASSSPDRARLELFF
>TRBV30|TRBJ2-7|.|.
TGTGCCTGGAGTGTAGGGCGGAGCGGGCTACTAGGTGGCGAGCAGTACTTC
CAWSVGRSGLLGGEQYF
>TRBV9|TRBJ2-5|TRBD2|.
TGTGCCAGCAGCGAAAAGGGACTAGGAGTTGCCGGGGGAGAGACCCAGTACTTC
CASSEKGLGVAGGETQYF
>TRBV10-3|TRBJ2-2|TRBD2|.
TGTGCCATCAGCGGGACTAGCGGGGGGACCGGGGAGCTGTTTTTT
CAISGTSGGTGELFF
>TRBV21-1|TRBJ2-7|.|.
TGTGCCAGCAGCGATCCCGGGACAGGGTCCTACGAGCAGTACTTC
CASSDPGTGSYEQYF
>TRBV3-1/TRBV3-2|TRBJ1-5|.|once
TGTGCCAGCAGCCTCGACAGCGGGCATCAGCCCCAGCATTTT
CASSLDSGHQPQHF
>TRBV27|TRBJ1-2|.|.
TGTGCCAGCAGGGACGGGACTCATGATGGCTACACCTTC
CASRDGTHDGYTF
>TRBV11-2|TRBJ1-5|.|.
TGTGCCAGCAGCTTAGAGCGGGGGGGTAATCAGCCCCAGCATTTT
CASSLERGGNQPQHF
>TRBV6-2/TRBV6-3|TRBJ2-7|.|.
TGTGCCAGCAGCCGCCCCATGACTAGTGCCGAGCAGTACTTC
CASSRPMTSAEQYF
>TRBV7-9|TRBJ2-1|TRBD2|.
TGTGCCAGCAGCCAACTAAGCGGGACGGAAAATGAGCAGTTCTTC
CASSQLSGTENEQFF
>TRBV5-4|TRBJ1-4|.|.
TGTGCCAGCAGCTTGAAAAGGGAGCGGGATCATGAAAAACTGTTTTTT
CASSLKRERDHEKLFF
>TRBV7-2|TRBJ2-7|TRBD2|.
TGTGCCAGCAGCTTAGGGGCCGGGAGGGTGGCCGAGCAGTACTTC
CASSLGAGRVAEQYF